This T cell receptor beta chain stems from a study of T-cell reconstitution after alpha-beta-depleted transplantation in children. Unique molecular identifiers were incorporated during preparation of the TCRbeta library. In TCRdb, the PCR reads were re-called with MiXCR into one record per CDR3 protein. The sample lists about 640,000 distinct CDR3 sequences, around 13% seen once, with approximately 2% in the top ten. With 4 bases clipped from V and 5 bases from J, the junction kept 7 bases outside the gene matches. Per the germline V gene, CDR1 is LGHNA and CDR2 is YNFKEQ. The CDR3 sequence is 15 residues long.

This rearrangement joins TRBV4-2 to TRBJ1-4; TRBD1 aligns across 7 bases. Sequencing was performed on PBMCs, mostly from graft donor cells, taken 360 days after TCRalphabeta/CD19-depleted stem cell transplant. The TCR originated in a male patient aged 5 to 17 who had a stem cell transplant for acute myeloid leukemia, so the T cells may come from the graft donor. The CDR3 here is CASSRMGQQNEKLFF. The CDR3, as DNA: TGTGCCAGCAGCCGGATGGGACAGCAGAATGAAAAACTGTTTTTT.